The clone carrying this T cell receptor (beta chain) was counted a few times. Total RNA extraction was carried out from unfractionated whole blood. This entry comes from a study of human T cells and chemical hapten exposure. Germline values: CDR1 DFQATT, CDR2 SNEGSKA (reference sequence). Between the trimmed V and J ends, which lost 1 base and 3 bases, there was a span of 19 bases. The CDR3 has 16 residues. TCRdb re-called the 5' RACE reads with MiXCR, one entry per CDR3 protein. Among tens of thousands of distinct CDR3 sequences, 15% to 20% were seen once, and the ten largest hold approximately 6.3%.

V and J are TRBV20-1 and TRBJ2-7; possible D gene TRBD2, 5 bases. This receptor was taken from a female donor in good health. CDR3: CSARVGLGRAYYEQYF. The CDR3 DNA follows: TGCAGTGCTAGAGTGGGTTTAGGGCGGGCGTACTACGAGCAGTACTTC.